Listed here is a single T cell receptor (beta chain). Its antigen is not identified. This specimen comes from a study of T cell responses to AZD1222 COVID-19 vaccine. General study points: Two doses of AZD1222 preceded a rise in Spike-specific TCR breadth and depth.

There are 15 residues in the CDR3. J lost 3 bases, V lost 2 bases, and 2 bases had no gene match. The germline CDR1 and CDR2 sequences are LNHDA and SQIVND (reference sequence). Assay used: immunoSEQ multiplex PCR; TCRdb lists only in-frame clones, some missing. The sample holds some 120,000 clones, about 90% seen once. The chain couples TRBV19 to TRBJ2-7; 12 bases are shared with TRBD2. This receptor was identified in an adult who received the AZD1222 COVID-19 vaccine. The specimen was peripheral blood, collected 28 days after the second AZD1222 dose. The CDR3 loop is CASSIRLAGVYEQYF. DNA of the CDR3: TGTGCCAGTAGTATAAGACTAGCGGGAGTCTACGAGCAGTACTTC.